The next 31 T cell receptor beta chains were all read from a single sample in a study of blood T cell repertoires in COVID-19. The method was immunoSEQ multiplex PCR; TCRdb's version includes in-frame clones alone and lacks a portion of them. The sample has under 350,000 clones, around 90% seen once. The sample taken for sequencing was PBMCs or T cells enriched from blood (not recorded which). The receptor set was obtained from a woman aged 40 to 49 who had recovered from COVID-19.

V usage is TRBV6-5 and J usage is TRBJ1-1, with unresolved D. This CDR3 region has 13 residues. With 8 bases removed from V and 3 bases from J, the gap between germline ends came to 13 bases. The germline gives CDR1 MNHEY, CDR2 SVGAGI. The CDR3 loop reads CASALEMYTEAFF. The CDR3 DNA follows: TGTGCCAGCGCGCTGGAGATGTACACTGAAGCTTTCTTT.

This rearrangement joins TRBV19 to TRBJ2-2, with D possibly being TRBD1 (6 bases). V was shortened by 1 base and J by 4 bases, with 10 bases between the two germline ends. Looked up from germline, CDR1 is LNHDA and CDR2 is SQIVND (reference sequence). This CDR3 is built from 15 residues. The CDR3 region has the DNA TGTGCCAGTAGTATAGTTCCAGGGGCCACCGGGGAGCTGTTTTTT. Its translation: CASSIVPGATGELFF.

CDR3 protein: CASSLDKGQGKYEQYF. CDR3 in DNA: TGCGCCAGCAGCTTGGATAAGGGACAGGGTAAATACGAGCAGTACTTC. The rearrangement joins TRBV5-1 to TRBJ2-7; TRBD1 agrees at 9 bases. Germline V gene sequence: CDR1 SGHRS, CDR2 YFSETQ. CDR3 size: 16 residues. Trimming cost V 0 bases and J 4 bases; bases outside gene matches: 8.

This clone was found once. The V call is TRBV30, the J call TRBJ2-2; D gene ambiguous. Trimming left V 2 bases short and J 4 bases short, with 5 bases between. CDR3 length equals 12 residues. Per germline, CDR1 GTSNPN and CDR2 SVGIG (reference sequence). The chain's CDR3 is CAWSFVTGELFF. As DNA, the CDR3 is TGTGCCTGGAGTTTCGTCACCGGGGAGCTGTTTTTT.

J is TRBJ1-6 and V is TRBV11-2; a weak D match, TRBD1 (6 bases). V lost 0 bases to trimming and J lost 3 bases, with 6 bases between them. The germline CDR1 and CDR2 sequences are SGHAT and FQNNGV. This CDR3 is built from 15 residues. In nucleotides, the CDR3 is TGTGCCAGCAGCTTAGACAGGGGCTATAATTCACCCCTCCACTTT. Translating gives CASSLDRGYNSPLHF.

V gene TRBV19 combines with J gene TRBJ1-1; 9 bases line up with TRBD1. Germline V gene sequence: CDR1 LNHDA, CDR2 SQIVND (reference sequence). The CDR3 has 17 amino acids. J gave up 0 bases and V 7 bases, and 12 bases lay outside the gene matches. CDR3 sequence reads: CASTLGTGNVMNTEAFF. The DNA for the CDR3 is TGTGCCAGTACACTGGGGACAGGGAACGTCATGAACACTGAAGCTTTCTTT.

This sequence joins TRBV25-1 and TRBJ1-5; D is ambiguous. This CDR3 spans 14 amino acids. The V end was cut by 10 bases, the J end by 0 bases, with 13 bases between. CDR1 is MGHDK and CDR2 is SYGVNS in the germline V gene. The CDR3 coding sequence is TGTGCCACCTCCGGAGACCTTAGCAATCAGCCCCAGCATTTT. Encoded protein: CATSGDLSNQPQHF.

The chain combines TRBV19 with TRBJ1-4, with 8 bases aligning to TRBD1. Germline V CDR1 and CDR2: LNHDA, SQIVND (reference sequence). The CDR3 extends over 15 amino acids. J gave up 3 bases and V 6 bases, and 6 bases lay outside the gene matches. CDR3 sequence reads: CASRDRDEANEKLFF. The DNA for the CDR3 is TGTGCCAGTAGGGACAGGGATGAAGCTAATGAAAAACTGTTTTTT.

The V and J genes are TRBV5-4 and TRBJ2-3; 7 positions agree with TRBD2. V trimming: 4 bases; J trimming: 5 bases; junction bases outside the gene matches: 10. Germline loops: CDR1 SGHNT, CDR2 YYREEE (reference sequence). The CDR3 spans 15 residues. CDR3 sequence (DNA): TGTGCCAGCAGCGCCACCGGGACTACTCTAGATACGCAGTATTTT. It yields the protein CASSATGTTLDTQYF.

The chain has TRBV5-8 and TRBJ1-2, with D perhaps matching TRBD1 (6 bases). With 3 bases removed from V and 7 bases from J, the gap between germline ends came to 16 bases. In germline, CDR1 is SGHTS, CDR2 YDEGEE. The length of the CDR3 is 14 residues. The DNA of the CDR3 is TGTGCCAGCAGCTCAATTCAGGGGAAGGGTGGCTACACCTTC. Protein sequence: CASSSIQGKGGYTF.

This clone has a single count. The chain couples TRBV5-1 to TRBJ2-1; 14 bases map to TRBD2. Germline CDR1 and CDR2: SGHRS and YFSETQ. CDR3 size: 17 residues. V lost 4 bases, J lost 8 bases, and 11 bases stayed unmatched. Here the CDR3 DNA reads TGCGCCAGCAGCCCCTTTGGACTAGCGGGAGGAACGGATGAGCAGTTCTTC. Its translation: CASSPFGLAGGTDEQFF. Supplemented by reference TRBV5-1 and TRBJ2-1, the full variable domain reads KAGVTQTPRYLIKTRGQQVTLSCSPISGHRSVSWYQQTPGQGLQFLFEYFSETQRNKGNFPGRFSGRQFSNSRSEMNVSTLELGDSALYLCASSPFGLAGGTDEQFFGPGTRLTVL.

This chain connects TRBV30 to TRBJ1-2; D is possibly TRBD1 (5 bases). Germline lookup yields CDR1 GTSNPN and CDR2 SVGIG (reference sequence). There are 15 residues in the CDR3. The ends were cut back, 1 base at V and 2 bases at J, with 14 bases in the middle. In DNA form, the CDR3 reads TGTGCCTGGAGTGCCCTTGCGGGGGGAAACTATGGCTACACCTTC. Residues: CAWSALAGGNYGYTF.

V usage is TRBV27 and J usage is TRBJ1-1, with TRBD1 matching 9 bases. The CDR3 sequence is 16 residues long. The V segment lost 2 bases and the J segment 0 bases; nucleotides outside the gene matches: 4. Germline V gene data show CDR1 as MNHEY and CDR2 as SMNVEV (reference sequence). CDR3 loop: CASSLKGTGLNTEAFF. CDR3 DNA: TGTGCCAGCAGTTTAAAGGGGACAGGGCTGAACACTGAAGCTTTCTTT.

This clone has just one count. The rearrangement joins TRBV5-1 to TRBJ1-1, with D possibly being TRBD1 (6 bases). V was pared by 0 bases and J by 0 bases, with 9 bases between. This CDR3 is built from 15 residues. CDR1 is SGHRS, CDR2 YFSETQ, per germline. The CDR3 bases are TGCGCCAGCAGCTTGGAGGGACAACTGAACACTGAAGCTTTCTTT. This encodes CASSLEGQLNTEAFF.

This sequence joins TRBV19 and TRBJ1-2; D is possibly TRBD1 (5 bases). This CDR3 is built from 12 residues. Trimming removed 6 bases at V and 4 bases at J, with 9 bases between. Germline V CDR1 and CDR2: LNHDA, SQIVND (reference sequence). CDR3 region: CASRQASYGYTF. The CDR3 DNA sequence: TGTGCCAGTAGACAGGCCTCCTATGGCTACACCTTC.

This clone was seen only a few times. The chain joins TRBV3-1 (or the pseudogene TRBV3-2) to TRBJ2-7; D possibly corresponds to TRBD1 (6 bases). From germline, CDR1 is LGHDT and CDR2 YNNKEL (reference sequence). The CDR3 length is 14 residues. V dropped 2 bases and J dropped 3 bases, with 11 bases sitting between them. The CDR3 sequence: CASSQRQGIYEQYF. The CDR3, as DNA: TGTGCCAGCAGCCAACGGCAGGGGATCTACGAGCAGTACTTC.

The chain uses TRBV18 and TRBJ1-3; perhaps TRBD1 as D (5 bases). There are 14 residues in the CDR3. Germline assignment: CDR1 KGHSH and CDR2 LQKENI. V lost 6 bases to trimming and J lost 3 bases, with 12 bases between them. The CDR3: CASSSTEIGNTIYF. The CDR3 DNA sequence: TGTGCCAGCTCTTCGACAGAAATTGGAAACACCATATATTTT.

This chain links TRBV5-1 with TRBJ2-2, with a possible D match to TRBD1 (5 bases). The CDR3 consists of 16 residues. Looked up from germline, CDR1 is SGHRS and CDR2 is YFSETQ. The V end lost 7 bases, the J end lost 0 bases, and 16 bases lay between the germline ends. The chain's CDR3 is CASFDQRRANTGELFF. The CDR3, as DNA: TGCGCCAGCTTCGATCAACGCAGGGCGAACACCGGGGAGCTGTTTTTT.

J is TRBJ1-2 and V is TRBV27; D possibly corresponds to TRBD1 (6 bases). The V gene's germline CDR1 is MNHEY and CDR2 SMNVEV (reference sequence). The CDR3 sequence is 16 residues long. Trimming shortened V by 0 bases and J by 2 bases, and 13 bases separated the two germline ends. CDR3 in amino acids: CASSLSPQGWNYGYTF. The CDR3 region has the DNA TGTGCCAGCAGTTTATCGCCACAGGGATGGAACTATGGCTACACCTTC.

J is TRBJ1-1 and V is TRBV19; 7 bases are shared with TRBD1. Trimming at V came to 5 bases and at J to 0 bases, leaving 9 bases not matched to a gene. CDR1 LNHDA and CDR2 SQIVND come from the germline V gene (reference sequence). The CDR3 loop spans 16 amino acids. In DNA, the CDR3 is TGTGCCAGTAGTCCTTGGGACAGAGGGATGAACACTGAAGCTTTCTTT. It yields the protein CASSPWDRGMNTEAFF.

The chain carries TRBV5-4 and TRBJ2-7; 11 bases agree with TRBD2. The CDR3 runs to 16 residues. Germline assignment: CDR1 SGHNT and CDR2 YYREEE (reference sequence). The V and J ends lost 2 bases and 0 bases, in that order; junction bases with no gene match: 4. The CDR3 sequence: CASSFELAGASYEQYF. CDR3 nucleotides: TGTGCCAGCAGCTTTGAACTAGCGGGGGCCTCCTACGAGCAGTACTTC.

The J gene is TRBJ2-1, the V gene TRBV7-3; D perhaps matches TRBD2 (6 bases). Trimming cost V 1 base and J 9 bases, with 10 bases left between them. The germline CDR1 and CDR2 sequences are SGHTA and FQGTGA. The CDR3 has 13 residues. The CDR3 coding sequence is TGTGCCAGCAGCTTAATTAACGGGGGTGAGCAGTTCTTC. It translates to CASSLINGGEQFF.

The V gene is TRBV4-3, the J gene TRBJ2-2; TRBD2 agrees at 8 bases. The CDR3 runs 18 residues. Germline V gives CDR1 LGHNA, CDR2 YSLEER. J lost 3 bases, V lost 6 bases, and 15 bases had no gene match. CDR3 nucleotide sequence: TGCGCCAGCAGTCAGGATCTCGGACGGGAGGGCGACACCGGGGAGCTGTTTTTT. Translating gives CASSQDLGREGDTGELFF.

This clone has just one count. The J gene is TRBJ1-2, the V gene TRBV30; TRBD1 matches 10 bases. The germline V gene encodes CDR1 GTSNPN and CDR2 SVGIG (reference sequence). The V and J ends lost 1 base and 4 bases, in that order; junction bases with no gene match: 6. The length of the CDR3 is 15 residues. CDR3 nucleotides: TGTGCCTGGAGTGCAGGACAGGGGGTTATCTATGGCTACACCTTC. Its protein is CAWSAGQGVIYGYTF.

This clone is a singleton in its sample. The chain joins TRBV18 to TRBJ2-7, with 10 bases lining up with TRBD1. Germline V lookup: CDR1 KGHSH, CDR2 LQKENI. Trimming at V came to 2 bases and at J to 10 bases, leaving 8 bases not matched to a gene. The CDR3 is 14 amino acids. The CDR3: CASSPGTGALIQYF. The CDR3 bases are TGTGCCAGCTCACCAGGGACAGGGGCCCTTATCCAGTACTTC.

The J gene is TRBJ2-7, the V gene TRBV6-2 or TRBV6-3; 8 bases agree with TRBD1. The CDR3 has 15 amino acids. Germline V lookup: CDR1 MNHEY, CDR2 SVGEGT. V gave up 2 bases and J gave up 7 bases; unmatched junction bases: 10. CDR3 bases: TGTGCCAGCAGTTACGGGGACAGGCCCTCGCGGGAGCAGTACTTC. It translates to CASSYGDRPSREQYF.

Comment on this clone: Other DNA sequences of this sample code for an identical CDR3. J is TRBJ1-1 and V is TRBV27; perhaps TRBD1 as D (5 bases). The germline V and J ends were trimmed by 0 bases and 5 bases, with 10 bases remaining between them. The germline V gene encodes CDR1 MNHEY and CDR2 SMNVEV (reference sequence). The CDR3 sequence is 14 residues long. For the CDR3, the DNA is TGTGCCAGCAGTTTATCTCGGGGGGGGACTGAAGCTTTCTTT. It yields the protein CASSLSRGGTEAFF.

The chain carries TRBV2 and TRBJ2-3; D not certain. The germline V gene encodes CDR1 SNHLY and CDR2 FYNNEI. Trimming stripped 7 bases from V and 2 bases from J, with 10 bases between. The CDR3 contains 13 residues. CDR3 in DNA: TGTGCCAGCAAGAGGCAGCCCACAGATACGCAGTATTTT. Its translation is CASKRQPTDTQYF.

V is TRBV5-1 and J is TRBJ1-2, with TRBD1 identical over 7 bases. The CDR3 totals 14 residues. Per the germline V gene, CDR1 is SGHRS and CDR2 is YFSETQ. V lost 0 bases, J lost 4 bases, and 3 bases stayed unmatched. CDR3 coding DNA: TGCGCCAGCAGCTTGGGGTACAGGGGCTATGGCTACACCTTC. Its translation is CASSLGYRGYGYTF. The full variable domain, with the rest looked up from reference TRBV5-1 and TRBJ1-2, is KAGVTQTPRYLIKTRGQQVTLSCSPISGHRSVSWYQQTPGQGLQFLFEYFSETQRNKGNFPGRFSGRQFSNSRSEMNVSTLELGDSALYLCASSLGYRGYGYTFGSGTRLTVV.

The J gene is TRBJ1-2, the V gene TRBV9; D is possibly TRBD1 (6 bases). The CDR3 runs to 13 residues. Per germline, CDR1 SGDLS and CDR2 YYNGEE. The ends were cut back, 4 bases at V and 6 bases at J, with 13 bases in the middle. CDR3 coding DNA: TGTGCCAGCAGCCGGGGGGGCTGGAATGGCTACACCTTC. Translation: CASSRGGWNGYTF.

The chain has TRBV18 and TRBJ2-1; 7 bases map to TRBD1. Unmatched junction bases numbered 4, after V lost 1 base and J lost 4 bases. CDR1 and CDR2 from the germline V gene are KGHSH and LQKENI. The length of the CDR3 is 15 residues. The CDR3 loop is CASSPRTGGYNEQFF. The CDR3 DNA is TGTGCCAGCTCACCACGGACAGGCGGGTACAATGAGCAGTTCTTC.